The next 19 T cell receptor beta chains were all read from a single sample in a study of shared clonotypes between healthy human individuals (dated by TCRdb to 2018 to 2021). The library came from the immunoSEQ multiplex PCR assay. The table was pulled from immuneACCESS by TCRdb, which kept in-frame rearrangements only. Such tables lose some clones; where checked, under half of the loss comes from unresolved V genes, and the rest has no known cause. For this sample the table gives roughly 2.2 million clones, of which 80% to 95% were detected only once. 0.37% of the sample comes from the top ten. Specimen: naive CD4+ T cells from PBMCs. The cell subset or site label corresponds to: CD45RA+ positively selected. The origin of the receptors is a man between 18 and 35 years old in good health. Some clones in this sample may be carry-over from other donors' samples.

V is TRBV29-1 and J is TRBJ2-1, with D perhaps TRBD2 (6 bases). Trimming shortened V by 4 bases and J by 8 bases, and 12 bases separated the two germline ends. Germline CDR1 and CDR2: SQVTM and ANQGSEA. There are 12 residues in the CDR3. The CDR3 sequence is CSVGQRRDEQFF. The DNA for the CDR3 is TGCAGCGTTGGACAAAGGAGGGATGAGCAGTTCTTC.

The chain uses TRBV6-5 and TRBJ1-3, with TRBD1 matching over 10 bases. This CDR3 has 14 residues. Germline V gene data show CDR1 as MNHEY and CDR2 as SVGAGI. With 6 bases clipped from V and 6 bases from J, the junction kept 5 bases outside the gene matches. The CDR3 is CASSRGTGENTIYF. The CDR3 DNA is TGTGCCAGCAGCCGCGGGACAGGGGAAAACACCATATATTTT.

The chain couples TRBV5-4 to TRBJ2-1; 8 bases fit TRBD2. Germline trimming cut 4 bases from V and 4 bases from J; bases unmatched to any gene: 10. Germline V gene lookup returns CDR1 SGHNT and CDR2 YYREEE (reference sequence). The CDR3 length is 16 residues. The DNA of the CDR3 is TGTGCCAGCAGCACATTAACTAGCGGACTTTACAATGAGCAGTTCTTC. This translates into CASSTLTSGLYNEQFF.

The rearrangement uses TRBV11-1 and TRBJ2-7; D possibly matches TRBD1 or TRBD2 (5 bases each). Germline CDR1 is SGHAT and CDR2 is FQDESV (reference sequence). The CDR3 is 15 residues long. Trimming shortened V by 5 bases and J by 3 bases, and 17 bases separated the two germline ends. The CDR3 region has the DNA TGTGCCAGCAGCCGAATGGGACGGATAGACTACGAGCAGTACTTC. Translation gives CASSRMGRIDYEQYF.

The chain uses TRBV10-1 and TRBJ1-2; unclear D gene. Per the germline V gene, CDR1 is WNHNN and CDR2 is SYGVQD (reference sequence). The CDR3 covers 15 residues. Trimming pared 4 bases from V and 0 bases from J, leaving 12 bases between. CDR3: CASSVLKASNYGYTF. The CDR3 DNA follows: TGCGCCAGCAGTGTACTAAAAGCTTCTAACTATGGCTACACCTTC.

This clone appeared once. The chain recombines TRBV2 with TRBJ2-6, with 9 bases that match TRBD1. The CDR3 consists of 19 residues. V shed 6 bases and J 0 bases; nucleotides not matched to a gene: 12. Germline V gene data show CDR1 as SNHLY and CDR2 as FYNNEI. The chain's CDR3 is CASRKPGQGPLSGANVLTF. CDR3 bases: TGTGCCAGCAGGAAGCCGGGACAGGGCCCGCTCTCTGGGGCCAACGTCCTGACTTTC. Together with reference TRBV2 and TRBJ2-6, the CDR3 gives the full variable domain: EPEVTQTPSHQVTQMGQEVILRCVPISNHLYFYWYRQILGQKVEFLVSFYNNEISEKSEIFDDQFSVERPDGSNFTLKIRSTKLEDSAMYFCASRKPGQGPLSGANVLTFGAGSRLTVL.

The V call is TRBV5-4, the J call TRBJ2-2; 7 nucleotides align to TRBD1. V was pared by 3 bases and J by 4 bases, with 3 bases of the junction left unmatched. The germline V gene encodes CDR1 SGHNT and CDR2 YYREEE (reference sequence). This CDR3 has 14 residues. The DNA of the CDR3 is TGTGCCAGCAGCTCAGGGACAGTCACCGGGGAGCTGTTTTTT. This codes for CASSSGTVTGELFF.

Remarks on this clone: The same CDR3 can be traced to other DNA sequences in this sample. The chain has TRBV5-1 and TRBJ2-3; D is unclear. Trimming took 0 bases from V and 2 from J, leaving 13 bases between them. This CDR3 comprises 16 residues. CDR1 SGHRS and CDR2 YFSETQ come from the germline V gene. The CDR3 sequence is CASSLGGRTSTDTQYF. The CDR3 coding sequence is TGCGCCAGCAGCTTGGGGGGAAGAACCTCCACAGATACGCAGTATTTT.

This chain connects TRBV4-1 to TRBJ2-3; no clear D gene. Germline CDR1 reads MGHRA; CDR2 reads YSYEKL. CDR3 length equals 14 residues. The V end lost 1 base, the J end lost 5 bases, and 10 bases lay between the germline ends. In DNA form, the CDR3 reads TGCGCCAGCAGCCAAGTAGTCCAGGTAGATACGCAGTATTTT. Translated: CASSQVVQVDTQYF.

V gene TRBV11-3 combines with J gene TRBJ2-1; 11 nucleotides agree with TRBD2. This CDR3 is built from 14 residues. After removal of 5 bases from V and 9 bases from J, the junction contained 6 bases not matched to a gene. The germline V gene has CDR1 SGHNT and CDR2 YENEEA. CDR3 sequence: CASSRSGRASEQFF. The CDR3 coding sequence is TGTGCCAGCAGCCGTAGCGGGAGGGCTAGTGAGCAGTTCTTC.

The rearrangement uses TRBV11-2 and TRBJ2-5; D unclear. V dropped 1 base and J dropped 1 base, with 10 bases sitting between them. The germline V gene encodes CDR1 SGHAT and CDR2 FQNNGV. The CDR3 is 15 amino acids. The CDR3: CASSLALFIQETQYF. For the CDR3, the DNA is TGTGCCAGCAGCTTAGCACTTTTTATCCAAGAGACCCAGTACTTC.

The V and J genes are TRBV4-3 and TRBJ1-3, with D possibly matching TRBD1 (5 bases). This CDR3 comprises 15 residues. The V gene lost 1 base and the J gene lost 2 bases, with 9 bases spanning the gap. Germline values: CDR1 LGHNA, CDR2 YSLEER. The CDR3 loop reads CASSQVVGPGNTIYF. The CDR3 DNA follows: TGCGCCAGCAGCCAAGTCGTGGGGCCTGGAAACACCATATATTTT.

This clone was observed a few times. This CDR3 is CASSLHGSVSTEAFF. The CDR3 DNA sequence: TGTGCCAGCAGTTTACATGGGTCGGTGAGCACTGAAGCTTTCTTT. The J gene is TRBJ1-1, the V gene TRBV28; D is uncertain. Looked up from germline, CDR1 is MDHEN and CDR2 is SYDVKM. Trimming removed 2 bases at V and 4 bases at J, with 14 bases between. CDR3 length equals 15 residues.

This chain uses TRBV10-3 with TRBJ2-1; 7 bases align to TRBD2. This CDR3 comprises 13 residues. Germline loops: CDR1 ENHRY, CDR2 SYGVKD. J was trimmed by 7 bases and V by 6 bases; bases with no gene match: 6. CDR3 DNA sequence: TGTGCCATCAGACTAGCGCTGGGGAATGAGCAGTTCTTC. Translating it yields CAIRLALGNEQFF.

The V call is TRBV5-4, the J call TRBJ1-2; 7 bases align to TRBD1. The J segment lost 4 bases and the V segment lost 9 bases, leaving 6 bases of the junction unmatched. Germline-derived CDR1 and CDR2 are SGHNT and YYREEE (reference sequence). This CDR3 comprises 12 residues. The CDR3 nucleotides are TGTGCCATCTCGGACAGGTTCTATGGCTACACCTTC. Amino acids: CAISDRFYGYTF. The full variable domain, in which reference TRBV5-4 and TRBJ1-2 provide the parts outside the CDR3, is ETGVTQSPTHLIKTRGQQVTLRCSSQSGHNTVSWYQQALGQGPQFIFQYYREEENGRGNFPPRFSGLQFPNYSSELNVNALELDDSALYLCAISDRFYGYTFGSGTRLTVV.

In regard to this clone: Other DNA sequences in this specimen translate into the identical CDR3. The rearrangement uses TRBV7-3 and TRBJ2-1; D is undetermined. The CDR3 covers 14 residues. Looked up from germline, CDR1 is SGHTA and CDR2 is FQGTGA. V lost 1 base and J 4 bases, leaving 8 bases between the germline ends. DNA for the CDR3: TGTGCCAGCAGCTTAAGCGGTTCGTACAATGAGCAGTTCTTC. Translated, it gives CASSLSGSYNEQFF.

This chain uses TRBV12-5 with TRBJ2-3; 9 positions agree with TRBD2. The CDR3 has 15 amino acids. Trimming at V came to 1 base and at J to 1 base, leaving 0 bases not matched to a gene. The germline V gene has CDR1 LGHNT and CDR2 FRNRAP. The CDR3 DNA is TGTGCTAGTGGTTTGGGACTAGCGGGCACAGATACGCAGTATTTT. This gives the protein CASGLGLAGTDTQYF. Using reference TRBV12-5 and TRBJ2-3 for the parts outside the CDR3, the full variable domain is DARVTQTPRHKVTEMGQEVTMRCQPILGHNTVFWYRQTMMQGLELLAYFRNRAPLDDSGMPKDRFSAEMPDATLATLKIQPSEPRDSAVYFCASGLGLAGTDTQYFGPGTRLTVL.

With regard to this clone: This sample includes further DNA sequences coding for the same CDR3. The chain joins TRBV5-1 to TRBJ2-7; no clear D. This CDR3 region has 14 residues. The V end was cut by 1 base, the J end by 0 bases, with 8 bases between. Germline CDR1 reads SGHRS; CDR2 reads YFSETQ. The CDR3, as DNA: TGCGCCAGCAGCTTGTTGGGTACCTCCTACGAGCAGTACTTC. It specifies CASSLLGTSYEQYF.

This clone has just a few counts. The rearrangement uses TRBV10-1 and TRBJ1-2; no clear D. Germline-derived CDR1 and CDR2 are WNHNN and SYGVQD (reference sequence). The CDR3 length is 12 residues. Trimming removed 3 bases from V and 4 bases from J, with 6 bases in between. The CDR3 region is CASSDGSYGYTF. For the CDR3, the DNA is TGCGCCAGCAGTGACGGCAGCTATGGCTACACCTTC.